Following are 18 T cell receptor beta chains from one sample sequenced in a study of T-cell memory formation after mild COVID-19. From the 5' RACE reads, TCRdb called clonotypes with MiXCR, one entry per CDR3 protein. Among roughly 350,000 distinct CDR3 sequences listed, under 30% were seen once. Sequencing used PBMCs or a T cell subset sorted from them (not recorded which). These receptors all come from an adult woman who had mild COVID-19 (a few samples of this study predate the infection). Cell type and time point are not known.

The sample holds a few counts of this clonotype. This chain uses TRBV7-9 with TRBJ2-7; 10 positions agree with TRBD1. The ends lost 4 bases at V and 4 bases at J; junction bases unmatched: 13. Germline V gives CDR1 SEHNR, CDR2 FQNEAQ (reference sequence). The CDR3 runs to 17 residues. The chain's CDR3 is CASSSGGLGTGVYEQYF. The CDR3 nucleotides are TGTGCCAGCAGCTCTGGAGGCCTCGGGACAGGGGTGTACGAGCAGTACTTC.

The chain's CDR3 is CSAPLAGEDNEQFF. The CDR3 nucleotides are TGCAGTGCTCCGCTAGCGGGAGAGGACAATGAGCAGTTCTTC. The chain recombines TRBV20-1 with TRBJ2-1, with TRBD2 matching 10 bases. The CDR3 contains 14 residues. V dropped 5 bases and J dropped 5; count of bases not matched to a gene: 6. Germline loops: CDR1 DFQATT, CDR2 SNEGSKA (reference sequence).

This sequence joins TRBV10-3 and TRBJ2-7; no firm D call. The germline V gene has CDR1 ENHRY and CDR2 SYGVKD. CDR3 length equals 12 residues. Between the trimmed V and J ends, which lost 4 bases and 0 bases, there was a span of 4 bases. Written as DNA, the CDR3 is TGTGCCATCAGTGGGACCTCCTACGAGCAGTACTTC. Amino acid sequence: CAISGTSYEQYF.

This clonotype was counted between two and nine times. This rearrangement joins TRBV11-2 to TRBJ2-3; 12 nucleotides agree with TRBD1. The germline V gene encodes CDR1 SGHAT and CDR2 FQNNGV. There are 15 residues in the CDR3. J was trimmed by 7 bases and V by 5 bases; bases with no gene match: 7. CDR3 sequence (DNA): TGTGCCAGCAGCCCCGGGACAGGGGGCGCAAATACGCAGTATTTT. Its translation: CASSPGTGGANTQYF.

This clonotype came up a few times. The CDR3 region has the DNA TGTGCCACCAGCAGAGTACGGGAGACGAGAAAAGAGACCCAGTACTTC. Protein product: CATSRVRETRKETQYF. The chain uses TRBV15 and TRBJ2-5, with TRBD2 as a possible D gene (6 bases). Trimming removed 1 base from V and 3 bases from J, with 15 bases in between. CDR1 is LNHNV, CDR2 YYDKDF, per germline (reference sequence). This CDR3 is built from 16 residues.

The V and J genes are TRBV7-6 and TRBJ2-4; TRBD1 matches 8 bases. V was clipped by 1 base and J by 8 bases; unmatched bases: 7. This CDR3 spans 15 amino acids. In germline, CDR1 is SGHVS, CDR2 FNYEAQ. CDR3 sequence reads: CASSLGARGQDIQYF. The CDR3 DNA follows: TGTGCCAGCAGCTTAGGGGCCAGGGGGCAGGACATTCAGTACTTC.

This clonotype was observed a few times. The germline gene is not matched at one end of the junction; a read error may be the cause. The chain employs TRBV19 and TRBJ2-7, with TRBD2 matching 9 bases. Germline assignment: CDR1 LNHDA and CDR2 SQIVND (reference sequence). The CDR3 length is 15 residues. The CDR3 DNA sequence: TGTGCCAGCAGTATGCGGGAGGGCGATCCCTACGAGCAGTACTTC. It yields the protein CASSMREGDPYEQYF.

A few counts support this clonotype. The chain carries TRBV25-1 and TRBJ2-7, with TRBD1 identical over 8 bases. V lost 5 bases, J lost 1 base, and 4 bases stayed unmatched. The CDR3 has 14 residues. Germline V gene lookup returns CDR1 MGHDK and CDR2 SYGVNS. DNA of the CDR3: TGTGCCAGCAGTCGGACAGGGACGTCCTACGAGCAGTACTTC. Translating it yields CASSRTGTSYEQYF.

The chain joins TRBV12-3 or TRBV12-4 to TRBJ2-2, with 8 bases aligning to TRBD1. V lost 6 bases to trimming and J lost 5 bases; unmatched junction nucleotides: 14. The CDR3 loop spans 17 amino acids. The CDR3 sequence: CASSLDSRGLWTGELFF. CDR3 sequence (DNA): TGTGCCAGCAGCCTAGATAGCAGGGGGCTATGGACCGGGGAGCTGTTTTTT.

The chain couples TRBV29-1 to TRBJ1-1; D gene uncertain. The CDR3 has 11 residues. CDR1 and CDR2 from the germline V gene are SQVTM and ANQGSEA. Trimming shortened V by 4 bases and J by 6 bases, and 9 bases separated the two germline ends. The CDR3 coding sequence is TGCAGCGTTGTCGGGGTCGCTGAAGCTTTCTTT. Amino acid sequence: CSVVGVAEAFF.

This chain connects TRBV13 to TRBJ2-7; 9 positions agree with TRBD1. CDR1 and CDR2 from the germline V gene are PRHDT and FYEKMQ (reference sequence). V lost 4 bases and J lost 5; bases outside the gene matches: 9. The CDR3 covers 15 residues. The chain's CDR3 is CASSWAMDRGDEQYF. For the CDR3, the DNA is TGTGCCAGCAGCTGGGCTATGGACAGGGGTGACGAGCAGTACTTC.

The chain has TRBV20-1 and TRBJ2-7; 7 positions agree with TRBD1. V dropped 6 bases and J dropped 2; count of bases not matched to a gene: 16. CDR1 and CDR2 from the germline V gene are DFQATT and SNEGSKA (reference sequence). The CDR3 has 16 amino acids. The CDR3 DNA sequence: TGCAGTGCCTTGACCCTCCGAAGCGGACAGGCCTACGAGCAGTACTTC. It translates to CSALTLRSGQAYEQYF.

This clonotype was observed a few times. The chain carries TRBV9 and TRBJ2-1; D not resolved. Per the germline V gene, CDR1 is SGDLS and CDR2 is YYNGEE. The length of the CDR3 is 13 residues. The ends were cut back, 1 base at V and 6 bases at J, with 8 bases in the middle. The CDR3 DNA reads TGTGCCAGCAGCGTACGGGCTGCCAATGAGCAGTTCTTC. Its translation is CASSVRAANEQFF.

V gene TRBV20-1 combines with J gene TRBJ1-2; 7 nucleotides agree with TRBD1. Germline CDR1 reads DFQATT; CDR2 reads SNEGSKA (reference sequence). Trimming cost V 5 bases and J 6 bases; bases outside gene matches: 3. This CDR3 has 11 residues. CDR3 coding DNA: TGCAGTGCTGAGGGGGCTCATGGCTACACCTTC. This sequence encodes CSAEGAHGYTF.

This clonotype has just a few counts. This chain joins TRBV5-1 and TRBJ2-6, with no clear D. The germline CDR1 and CDR2 sequences are SGHRS and YFSETQ. Trimming took off 0 bases at V and 0 bases at J, with 10 bases between the two ends. This CDR3 has 17 residues. CDR3 protein: CASSLGLGSSGANVLTF. CDR3 DNA sequence: TGCGCCAGCAGCTTGGGTCTGGGATCCTCTGGGGCCAACGTCCTGACTTTC.

V usage is TRBV6-5 and J usage is TRBJ2-5; TRBD2 agrees at 8 bases. Germline CDR1 and CDR2: MNHEY and SVGAGI. Trimming took 0 bases from V and 5 from J; bases not matched to a gene: 8. The CDR3 is 16 amino acids. CDR3 sequence: CASSYSPAGVRETQYF. CDR3 bases: TGTGCCAGCAGTTACTCCCCAGCGGGGGTGAGGGAGACCCAGTACTTC.

This clonotype was seen repeatedly, ten times or more. The rearrangement uses TRBV3-1 and TRBJ2-2, with D perhaps TRBD1 or TRBD2 (6 bases each). Trimming took 8 bases from V and 4 from J, leaving 14 bases between them. There are 14 residues in the CDR3. Germline CDR1 LGHDT, CDR2 YNNKEL (reference sequence). The CDR3 coding sequence is TGTGCCAGCGGAGCCGGGGGCGGCACCGGGGAGCTGTTTTTT. Protein sequence: CASGAGGGTGELFF.

V gene TRBV12-3 or TRBV12-4 combines with J gene TRBJ1-2, with a tentative D call TRBD1 (5 bases). Trimming stripped 7 bases from V and 5 bases from J, with 17 bases between. CDR3 length equals 14 residues. CDR3 sequence: CASIPTGGIYGYTF. For the CDR3, the DNA is TGTGCCAGCATCCCTACGGGGGGGATTTATGGCTACACCTTC.